The clone carrying this T cell receptor beta chain was counted a few times. Its antigen is unknown. This record belongs to a study of CD8+ T cells in alopecia areata. Study at large: In an open-label trial, patients got 5 to 10 mg tofacitinib twice daily. Study observations and caveats: Lesional scalp exceeded normal scalp in clonality, especially in alopecia totalis/universalis. When scalp samples are sequenced, resident alphabeta T cells of normal skin are also captured.

Both peripheral blood and punch biopsies of lesional scalp skin were obtained from patients who had alopecia areata. Germline assignment: CDR1 MNHNS and CDR2 SASEGT. Trimming stripped 6 bases from V and 5 bases from J, with 11 bases between. The CDR3 consists of 13 residues. The authors extracted RNA and reverse transcribed it into cDNA as the sequencing template. Only in-frame clones appear in the TCRdb table, and some are missing; sequencing was by immunoSEQ multiplex PCR. The sample has roughly 200,000 clones, approximately 62% seen once; the top ten hold 1.5% to 2%. Sequenced here: CD4+ T cells sorted from blood, sampled at week 0. This sequence was found in a human donor with alopecia areata. The V call is TRBV6-1, the J call TRBJ1-5; no clear D gene. Written as DNA, the CDR3 is TGTGCCAGCAGCCCCCAGGCGGATCAGCCCCAGCATTTT. It specifies CASSPQADQPQHF.